Shown below are 11 T cell receptor beta chains from a single sample sequenced in a study of T cell repertoires and leukemia-associated antigens. Their target antigens are unknown. TCRdb passed the 5' RACE reads through MiXCR, listing each CDR3 protein once. The table has about 11,000 distinct CDR3 sequences, approximately 43% seen once. Sequenced input: CD3+ T cells sorted from blood and cultured. The receptors stem from a female donor in good health.

This clonotype was seen a single time. V gene TRBV5-6 combines with J gene TRBJ2-2; the match to TRBD2 covers 9 bases. The CDR3 runs to 18 residues. Germline V CDR1 and CDR2: SGHDT, YYEEEE. The V segment lost 4 bases and the J segment 3 bases; nucleotides outside the gene matches: 13. The CDR3 protein is CASSLRGGRAYDTGELFF. In nucleotides, the CDR3 is TGTGCCAGCAGCCTCCGTGGCGGGAGGGCCTATGACACCGGGGAGCTGTTTTTT.

This clonotype was seen only once. The chain recombines TRBV29-1 with TRBJ2-3; TRBD2 aligns across 7 bases. Germline V CDR1 and CDR2: SQVTM, ANQGSEA. The CDR3 runs to 16 residues. Trimming removed 1 base from V and 3 bases from J; junction bases left unmatched: 10. The CDR3 nucleotides are TGCAGCGTTGAAGTTGCGTGGGGCGGGAGAACAGATACGCAGTATTTT. Protein product: CSVEVAWGGRTDTQYF.

This clonotype appeared a few times. This chain's CDR3 is CASGINTGELFF. CDR3 DNA: TGCGCCAGCGGAATTAACACCGGGGAGCTGTTTTTT. The chain has TRBV5-1 and TRBJ2-2; D unclear. Trimming removed 7 bases at V and 2 bases at J, with 6 bases between. The CDR3 extends over 12 amino acids. Germline CDR1 SGHRS, CDR2 YFSETQ.

This clonotype ranks as medium-sized. This rearrangement joins TRBV5-6 to TRBJ2-1, with D perhaps given as TRBD1 or TRBD2 (5 bases each). Germline assignment: CDR1 SGHDT and CDR2 YYEEEE. The CDR3 extends over 17 amino acids. Trimming stripped 2 bases from V and 0 bases from J, with 15 bases between. CDR3 in amino acids: CASSFFGAENSYNEQFF. The CDR3, as DNA: TGTGCCAGCAGCTTCTTCGGGGCAGAAAACTCCTACAATGAGCAGTTCTTC.

J is TRBJ2-1 and V is TRBV12-3 or TRBV12-4; D is unresolved. V was shortened by 6 bases and J by 9 bases, with 12 bases between the two germline ends. CDR3 length: 12 amino acids. CDR3 region: CASRTRLIEQFF. Here the CDR3 DNA reads TGTGCCAGCAGAACCCGACTTATTGAGCAGTTCTTC.

The chain combines TRBV20-1 with TRBJ2-1; 7 positions agree with TRBD2. V shed 3 bases and J 6 bases; nucleotides not matched to a gene: 14. The CDR3 contains 16 residues. Germline V lookup: CDR1 DFQATT, CDR2 SNEGSKA (reference sequence). The CDR3 region has the DNA TGCAGTGCTAGTTCGAATGCGGCGGGAGCGGGCAATGAGCAGTTCTTC. It specifies CSASSNAAGAGNEQFF.

This clonotype was picked up many times. The chain combines TRBV28 with TRBJ2-1; 10 bases match TRBD1. Germline lookup yields CDR1 MDHEN and CDR2 SYDVKM. The CDR3 contains 15 residues. V trimming: 6 bases; J trimming: 4 bases; junction bases outside the gene matches: 6. The CDR3: CASRGDRGLYNEQFF. The CDR3 DNA is TGTGCCAGCAGGGGGGACAGGGGTCTATACAATGAGCAGTTCTTC.

This clonotype was seen many times. The genes are TRBV19 and TRBJ2-4, with D perhaps matching TRBD1 or TRBD2 (5 bases each). The CDR3 is 14 amino acids. The germline gives CDR1 LNHDA, CDR2 SQIVND (reference sequence). V shed 3 bases and J shed 10 bases, with 16 bases lying between them. The CDR3 loop is CASSMRDGPWIQYF. Written as DNA, the CDR3 is TGTGCCAGTAGTATGAGGGACGGCCCTTGGATTCAGTACTTC.

This clonotype has only one observation. The rearrangement links TRBV27 to TRBJ2-4; a possible D gene is TRBD1 (5 bases). V lost 4 bases, J lost 4 bases, and 11 bases lay in between. Germline V gene lookup returns CDR1 MNHEY and CDR2 SMNVEV (reference sequence). The length of the CDR3 is 14 residues. The CDR3 DNA sequence: TGTGCCAGCAGTTATGGCCAGGGTAAAAACATTCAGTACTTC. As protein: CASSYGQGKNIQYF.

This clonotype has a count of ten or more. V and J are TRBV6-5 and TRBJ2-6, with D hard to call. The germline gives CDR1 MNHEY, CDR2 SVGAGI. Trimming took 11 bases from V and 0 from J, leaving 14 bases between them. The CDR3 covers 15 residues. CDR3 residues: CAVNGRSSGANVLTF. CDR3 nucleotide sequence: TGTGCCGTTAACGGCCGGAGCTCTGGGGCCAACGTCCTGACTTTC.

This chain uses TRBV7-6 with TRBJ2-3; D is ambiguous. The CDR3 has 12 residues. Germline V gene data show CDR1 as SGHVS and CDR2 as FNYEAQ. V shed 2 bases and J shed 0 bases, with 0 bases lying between them. CDR3 protein: CASSLSTDTQYF. DNA for the CDR3: TGTGCCAGCAGCTTAAGCACAGATACGCAGTATTTT.